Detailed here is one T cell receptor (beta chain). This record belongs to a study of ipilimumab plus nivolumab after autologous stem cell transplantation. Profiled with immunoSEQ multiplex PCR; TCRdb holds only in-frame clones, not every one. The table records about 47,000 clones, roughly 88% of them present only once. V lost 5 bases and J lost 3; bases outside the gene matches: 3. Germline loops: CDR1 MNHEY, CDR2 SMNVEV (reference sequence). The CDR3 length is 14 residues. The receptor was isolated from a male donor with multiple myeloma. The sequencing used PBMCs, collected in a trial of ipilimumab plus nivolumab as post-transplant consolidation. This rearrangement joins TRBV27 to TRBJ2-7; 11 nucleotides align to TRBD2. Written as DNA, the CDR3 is TGTGCCAGCAGTCTAACTAGCGGGAGCTACGAGCAGTACTTC. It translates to CASSLTSGSYEQYF.